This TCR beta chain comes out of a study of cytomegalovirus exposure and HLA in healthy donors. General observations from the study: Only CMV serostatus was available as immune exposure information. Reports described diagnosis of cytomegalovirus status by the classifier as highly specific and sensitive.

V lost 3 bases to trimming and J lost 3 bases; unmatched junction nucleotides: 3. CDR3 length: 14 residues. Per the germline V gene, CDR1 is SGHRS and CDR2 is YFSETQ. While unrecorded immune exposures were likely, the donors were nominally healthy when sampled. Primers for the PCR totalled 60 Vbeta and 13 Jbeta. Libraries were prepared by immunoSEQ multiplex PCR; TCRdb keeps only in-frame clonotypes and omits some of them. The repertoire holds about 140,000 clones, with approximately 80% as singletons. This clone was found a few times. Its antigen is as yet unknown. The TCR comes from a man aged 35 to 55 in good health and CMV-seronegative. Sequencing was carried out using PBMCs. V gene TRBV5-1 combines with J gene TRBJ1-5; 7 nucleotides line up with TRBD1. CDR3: CASSSTGNNQPQHF. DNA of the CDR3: TGCGCCAGCAGCTCGACAGGGAACAATCAGCCCCAGCATTTT.